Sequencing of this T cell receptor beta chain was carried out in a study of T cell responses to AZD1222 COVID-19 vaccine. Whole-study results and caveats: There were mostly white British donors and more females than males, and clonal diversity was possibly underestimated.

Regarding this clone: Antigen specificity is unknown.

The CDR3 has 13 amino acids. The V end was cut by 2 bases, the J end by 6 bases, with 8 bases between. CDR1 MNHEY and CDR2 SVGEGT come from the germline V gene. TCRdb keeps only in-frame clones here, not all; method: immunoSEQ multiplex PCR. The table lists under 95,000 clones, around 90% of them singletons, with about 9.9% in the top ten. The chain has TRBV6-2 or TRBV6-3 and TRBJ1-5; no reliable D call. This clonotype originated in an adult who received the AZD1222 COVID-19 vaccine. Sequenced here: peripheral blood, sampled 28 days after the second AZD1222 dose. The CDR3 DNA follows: TGTGCCAGCAGTTACGGTAGGGTTCAGCCCCAGCATTTT. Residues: CASSYGRVQPQHF.